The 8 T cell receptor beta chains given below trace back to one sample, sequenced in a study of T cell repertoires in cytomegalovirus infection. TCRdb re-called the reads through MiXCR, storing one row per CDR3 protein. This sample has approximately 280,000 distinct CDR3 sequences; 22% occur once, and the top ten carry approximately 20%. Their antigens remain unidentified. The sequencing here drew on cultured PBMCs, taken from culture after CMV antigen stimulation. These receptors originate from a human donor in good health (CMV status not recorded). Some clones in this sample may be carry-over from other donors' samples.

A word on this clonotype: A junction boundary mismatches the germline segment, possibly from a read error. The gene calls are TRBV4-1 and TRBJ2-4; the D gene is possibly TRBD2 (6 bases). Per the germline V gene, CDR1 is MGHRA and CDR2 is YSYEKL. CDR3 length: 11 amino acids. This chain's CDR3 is CASSQDTSTSF. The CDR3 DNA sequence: TGCGCCAGCAGCCAAGACACCTCGACTAGCTTC.

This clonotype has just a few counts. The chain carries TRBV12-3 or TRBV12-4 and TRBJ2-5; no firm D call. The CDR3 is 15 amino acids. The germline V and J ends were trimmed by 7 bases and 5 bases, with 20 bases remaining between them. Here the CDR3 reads CASTEFIEASETQYF. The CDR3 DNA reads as TGTGCCAGCACCGAATTTATAGAGGCCTCGGAGACCCAGTACTTC.

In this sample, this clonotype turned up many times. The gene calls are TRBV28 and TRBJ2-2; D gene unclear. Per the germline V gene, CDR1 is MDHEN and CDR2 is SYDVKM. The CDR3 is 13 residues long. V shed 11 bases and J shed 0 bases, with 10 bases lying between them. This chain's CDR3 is CAVVVPNTGELFF. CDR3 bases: TGTGCCGTTGTGGTCCCGAACACCGGGGAGCTGTTTTTT.

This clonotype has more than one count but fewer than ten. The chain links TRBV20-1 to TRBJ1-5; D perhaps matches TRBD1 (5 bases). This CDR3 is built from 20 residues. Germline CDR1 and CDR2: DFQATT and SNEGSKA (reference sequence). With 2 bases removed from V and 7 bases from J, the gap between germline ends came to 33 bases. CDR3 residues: CSARKGSWDRGRVSVQPQHF. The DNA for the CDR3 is TGCAGTGCTAGAAAGGGGTCGTGGGACCGGGGTCGGGTATCGGTACAGCCCCAGCATTTT.

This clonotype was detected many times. CDR3 nucleotide sequence: TGTGCCAGCAGCTTATCCCCCGAGAACACTGAAGCTTTCTTT. This codes for CASSLSPENTEAFF. This chain joins TRBV7-8 and TRBJ1-1, with D hard to call. Germline CDR1 reads SGHVS; CDR2 reads FQNEAQ. Trimming cost V 2 bases and J 1 base, with 8 bases left between them. CDR3 size: 14 residues.

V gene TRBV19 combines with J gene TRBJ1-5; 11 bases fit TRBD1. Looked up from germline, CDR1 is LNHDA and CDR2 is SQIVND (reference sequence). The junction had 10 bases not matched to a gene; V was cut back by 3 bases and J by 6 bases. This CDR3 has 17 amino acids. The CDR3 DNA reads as TGTGCCAGTAGTATTATAACAGGGACAGGGGGGGGTCAGCCCCAGCATTTT. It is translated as CASSIITGTGGGQPQHF.

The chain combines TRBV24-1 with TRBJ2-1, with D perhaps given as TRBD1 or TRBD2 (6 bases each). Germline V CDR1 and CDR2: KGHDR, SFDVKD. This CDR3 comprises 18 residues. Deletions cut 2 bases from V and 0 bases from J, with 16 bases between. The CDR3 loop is CATSDSLGRGVSYNEQFF. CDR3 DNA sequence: TGTGCCACCAGTGATTCTCTAGGAAGGGGGGTCTCCTACAATGAGCAGTTCTTC.

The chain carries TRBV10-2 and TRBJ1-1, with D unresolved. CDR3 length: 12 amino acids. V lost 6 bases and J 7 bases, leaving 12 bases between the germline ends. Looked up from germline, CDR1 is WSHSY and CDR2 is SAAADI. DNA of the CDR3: TGCGCCAGCAGAGGTCGGGAGATTGAAGCTTTCTTT. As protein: CASRGREIEAFF.